The 28 T cell receptor beta chains below come from one sample, sequenced in a study of identical twins. TCRdb redid the calling of the 5' RACE reads with MiXCR, one entry per CDR3 protein. The sample holds around 510,000 distinct CDR3 sequences, approximately 14% seen once. This sample also belongs to another study, concerning yellow fever vaccine responses in identical twins.

What was sequenced was CD4+ T cells sorted from blood. The receptors here all came from a woman aged 18-29 years in good health.

V is TRBV5-1 and J is TRBJ2-2, with TRBD2 identical over 11 bases. J lost 4 bases, V lost 6 bases, and 17 bases had no gene match. The CDR3 is 19 residues long. CDR1 is SGHRS, CDR2 YFSETQ, per germline. The CDR3 DNA reads as TGCGCCAGCAAATCTACTAGACTAGCGGGGCTATCGACCACCGGGGAGCTGTTTTTT. It is translated as CASKSTRLAGLSTTGELFF.

Ten or more counts support this clonotype. The V gene is TRBV6-4, the J gene TRBJ1-1; D not certain. V lost 5 bases and J 0 bases, leaving 7 bases between the germline ends. CDR3 length equals 13 residues. Germline loops: CDR1 MRHNA, CDR2 SNTAGT. DNA for the CDR3: TGTGCCAGCAGTACCTTTATGAACACTGAAGCTTTCTTT. Translating gives CASSTFMNTEAFF.

This clonotype was seen more than once but under ten times. The V and J genes are TRBV20-1 and TRBJ2-1; 8 nucleotides match TRBD1. Germline CDR1 is DFQATT and CDR2 is SNEGSKA (reference sequence). V shed 3 bases and J 9 bases; nucleotides not matched to a gene: 10. This CDR3 comprises 14 residues. Here the CDR3 reads CSARRAGGSGEQFF. The CDR3 DNA follows: TGCAGTGCTAGGAGAGCAGGGGGCTCGGGTGAGCAGTTCTTC.

This clonotype has only a few counts. The CDR3 DNA reads as TGTGCCAGCAGCCAGGGGGACAATCAGCCCCAGCATTTT. Translated, it gives CASSQGDNQPQHF. This chain joins TRBV11-2 and TRBJ1-5; TRBD1 matches 7 bases. J lost 3 bases, V lost 5 bases, and 1 base had no gene match. The germline V gene encodes CDR1 SGHAT and CDR2 FQNNGV. This CDR3 comprises 13 residues.

V and J are TRBV2 and TRBJ2-7; TRBD1 aligns across 9 bases. CDR1 is SNHLY and CDR2 is FYNNEI in the germline V gene. V trimming: 10 bases; J trimming: 2 bases; junction bases outside the gene matches: 21. The CDR3 sequence is 18 residues long. CDR3 bases: TGTGCCATCAGACCCGACAGGGGGATAAAAATCTCAACCTACGAGCAGTACTTC. Translated, it gives CAIRPDRGIKISTYEQYF.

V is TRBV9 and J is TRBJ1-5; possible D gene TRBD1, 6 bases. Trimming removed 0 bases at V and 4 bases at J, with 8 bases between. Germline CDR1 and CDR2: SGDLS and YYNGEE. CDR3 size: 14 residues. DNA for the CDR3: TGTGCCAGCAGCGTAGGGACAGCAAATCAGCCCCAGCATTTT. It translates to CASSVGTANQPQHF.

The chain has TRBV10-3 and TRBJ2-3, with unresolved D. Deletions cut 4 bases from V and 10 bases from J, with 12 bases between. The V gene's germline CDR1 is ENHRY and CDR2 SYGVKD. CDR3 length: 12 amino acids. Here the CDR3 reads CAISVSGRAQYF. In DNA, the CDR3 is TGTGCCATCAGTGTATCGGGCCGCGCGCAGTATTTT.

This clonotype has only a few counts. The gene calls are TRBV4-3 and TRBJ2-3; 7 nucleotides align to TRBD2. The CDR3 loop spans 17 amino acids. Germline assignment: CDR1 LGHNA and CDR2 YSLEER. After removal of 1 base from V and 6 bases from J, the junction contained 13 bases not matched to a gene. The chain's CDR3 is CASSQGEGGRSGDTQYF. CDR3 nucleotide sequence: TGCGCCAGCAGCCAAGGAGAGGGAGGGAGAAGCGGGGATACGCAGTATTTT.

In its sample, this clonotype was seen many times. V usage is TRBV10-3 and J usage is TRBJ2-7, with 11 bases fitting TRBD2. The CDR3 contains 14 residues. From germline, CDR1 is ENHRY and CDR2 SYGVKD. V was pared by 10 bases and J by 2 bases, with 7 bases of the junction left unmatched. In nucleotides, the CDR3 is TGTGCCACCACAACTAGCGGGAGTACCTACGAGCAGTACTTC. Protein sequence: CATTTSGSTYEQYF.

A remark on this clonotype: One junction end does not reproduce the germline sequence, and a read error may be involved. The genes are TRBV5-1 and TRBJ2-5; weak D call: TRBD2 (5 bases). The CDR3 covers 12 residues. Germline V CDR1 and CDR2: SGHRS, YFSETQ. CDR3 sequence: CASSQEGETQCF. The DNA for the CDR3 is TGCGCCAGCAGCCAAGAGGGAGAGACCCAGTGCTTC. The variable domain in full, with the rest retrieved from reference TRBV5-1 and TRBJ2-5, is KAGVTQTPRYLIKTRGQQVTLSCSPISGHRSVSWYQQTPGQGLQFLFEYFSETQRNKGNFPGRFSGRQFSNSRSEMNVSTLELGDSALYLCASSQEGETQCFGPGTRLLVL.

This clonotype was counted a few times. Here the CDR3 DNA reads TGTGCCAGCAGTTTAGGGATCGCTATGGGATACGAGCAGTACTTC. It is translated as CASSLGIAMGYEQYF. J is TRBJ2-7 and V is TRBV28; D unresolved. The V and J ends lost 2 bases and 4 bases respectively, with 15 bases between them. This CDR3 spans 15 amino acids. The V gene's germline CDR1 is MDHEN and CDR2 SYDVKM.

This clonotype showed up many times. The chain recombines TRBV7-9 with TRBJ1-6; weak D call: TRBD1 (6 bases). Germline CDR1 SEHNR, CDR2 FQNEAQ (reference sequence). V lost 5 bases and J lost 10, with 15 bases in between. The CDR3 is made up of 14 amino acids. The CDR3 nucleotides read TGTGCCAGCAGCCCTGTGGTAGGGGGGTCACCCCTCCACTTT. It encodes CASSPVVGGSPLHF.

Ten or more counts support this clonotype. The chain combines TRBV12-3 or TRBV12-4 with TRBJ2-5, with 9 bases identical to TRBD1. The V and J ends lost 4 bases and 7 bases, in that order; junction bases with no gene match: 4. CDR3 length equals 13 residues. DNA of the CDR3: TGTGCCAGCAGTTCGGGGACAGGGAGGACCCAGTACTTC. Protein product: CASSSGTGRTQYF.

The J gene is TRBJ2-5, the V gene TRBV7-3, with TRBD1 matching 7 bases. Germline V gene lookup returns CDR1 SGHTA and CDR2 FQGTGA. J gave up 3 bases and V 5 bases, and 6 bases lay outside the gene matches. The length of the CDR3 is 14 residues. The CDR3 here is CASSQGQTKETQYF. The CDR3 DNA follows: TGTGCCAGCAGCCAGGGACAGACCAAAGAGACCCAGTACTTC. The full variable domain, its missing parts supplied by reference TRBV7-3 and TRBJ2-5, is GAGVSQTPSNKVTEKGKYVELRCDPISGHTALYWYRQSLGQGPEFLIYFQGTGAADDSGLPNDRFFAVRPEGSVSTLKIQRTERGDSAVYLCASSQGQTKETQYFGPGTRLLVL.

In its sample, this clonotype was seen a few times. The chain couples TRBV10-2 to TRBJ2-7, with D possibly TRBD2 on 6 matching bases. V was clipped by 2 bases and J by 0 bases, with 14 bases between them. The germline V gene encodes CDR1 WSHSY and CDR2 SAAADI. The CDR3 is made up of 16 amino acids. CDR3 bases: TGCGCCAGCAGTGAGGGAGGGGCCTATAGCTCCTACGAGCAGTACTTC. Amino acid sequence: CASSEGGAYSSYEQYF.

This clonotype was observed a few times. The chain uses TRBV24-1 and TRBJ2-3; 10 bases are a match to TRBD1. Germline V CDR1 and CDR2: KGHDR, SFDVKD. Trimming took 4 bases from V and 5 from J; bases not matched to a gene: 5. The CDR3 sequence is 15 residues long. The CDR3 nucleotides read TGTGCCACCAGTGACGGACAGGGGGGCAGAGATACGCAGTATTTT. Translated, it gives CATSDGQGGRDTQYF.

The chain combines TRBV5-1 with TRBJ2-3; 7 bases are shared with TRBD1. CDR3 length: 15 amino acids. The germline gives CDR1 SGHRS, CDR2 YFSETQ. V lost 4 bases to trimming and J lost 4 bases; unmatched junction nucleotides: 9. CDR3 sequence (DNA): TGCGCCAGCAGCCAACAGGGGATACCTGCAGATACGCAGTATTTT. Its translation is CASSQQGIPADTQYF.

There are a few counts of this clonotype. The chain couples TRBV20-1 to TRBJ1-1, with D unclear. Deletions cut 5 bases from V and 0 bases from J, with 13 bases between. CDR1 DFQATT and CDR2 SNEGSKA come from the germline V gene (reference sequence). CDR3 length equals 14 residues. As DNA, the CDR3 is TGCAGTGCTGACCTTGGGCAGATGAACACTGAAGCTTTCTTT. As protein: CSADLGQMNTEAFF.

The chain carries TRBV6-2 or TRBV6-3 and TRBJ2-5, with D perhaps matching TRBD1 (6 bases). The CDR3 loop spans 14 amino acids. V was trimmed by 6 bases and J by 1 base, leaving 12 bases between them. Per germline, CDR1 MNHEY and CDR2 SVGEGT. As DNA, the CDR3 is TGTGCCAGCAGGCCGACAGGTCCCCAAGAGACCCAGTACTTC. Its protein is CASRPTGPQETQYF.

The chain is built from TRBV5-6 and TRBJ2-3; 9 nucleotides match TRBD2. Germline CDR1 is SGHDT and CDR2 is YYEEEE. J was trimmed by 3 bases and V by 0 bases; bases with no gene match: 5. The CDR3 is made up of 16 amino acids. The chain's CDR3 is CASSLELGLATDTQYF. The CDR3 DNA reads TGTGCCAGCAGCTTGGAACTAGGACTAGCGACAGATACGCAGTATTTT.

The rearrangement links TRBV6-4 to TRBJ2-1; 14 bases line up with TRBD2. Germline assignment: CDR1 MRHNA and CDR2 SNTAGT. The ends lost 4 bases at V and 9 bases at J; junction bases unmatched: 5. The CDR3 totals 15 residues. CDR3 bases: TGTGCCAGCAGTGCGACTAGCGGGGGGGCCTTTGAGCAGTTCTTC. Protein sequence: CASSATSGGAFEQFF.

At least ten counts were recorded for this clonotype. The V and J genes are TRBV12-3 or TRBV12-4 and TRBJ2-1, with 9 bases lining up with TRBD2. After removal of 3 bases from V and 7 bases from J, the junction contained 4 bases not matched to a gene. There are 14 residues in the CDR3. DNA of the CDR3: TGTGCCAGCAGTTTTAGCGGGAGCGAGAATGAGCAGTTCTTC. Amino acids: CASSFSGSENEQFF.

The chain has TRBV5-1 and TRBJ2-1; 9 bases map to TRBD2. In germline, CDR1 is SGHRS, CDR2 YFSETQ. J was trimmed by 9 bases and V by 3 bases; bases with no gene match: 10. The CDR3 extends over 15 amino acids. In DNA form, the CDR3 reads TGCGCCAGCAGCTCTCTTAGCGGGAGATTCAGTGAGCAGTTCTTC. Translation: CASSSLSGRFSEQFF. The full variable domain, with the rest looked up from reference TRBV5-1 and TRBJ2-1, is KAGVTQTPRYLIKTRGQQVTLSCSPISGHRSVSWYQQTPGQGLQFLFEYFSETQRNKGNFPGRFSGRQFSNSRSEMNVSTLELGDSALYLCASSSLSGRFSEQFFGPGTRLTVL.

This clonotype was found a few times. This chain links TRBV20-1 with TRBJ2-3; D is unresolved. The CDR3 has 10 amino acids. In germline, CDR1 is DFQATT, CDR2 SNEGSKA (reference sequence). V lost 3 bases and J lost 10, with 8 bases in between. CDR3 loop: CSASRLSQYF. CDR3 nucleotide sequence: TGCAGTGCTAGCCGTTTATCGCAGTATTTT.

The table lists this clonotype with many counts. The chain employs TRBV27 and TRBJ2-1; 10 positions agree with TRBD2. This CDR3 has 15 residues. After removal of 4 bases from V and 4 bases from J, the junction contained 4 bases not matched to a gene. Germline V CDR1 and CDR2: MNHEY, SMNVEV (reference sequence). CDR3 loop: CASSSGLAVYNEQFF. DNA of the CDR3: TGTGCCAGCAGTTCTGGACTAGCGGTGTACAATGAGCAGTTCTTC.

The CDR3 nucleotides are TGTGCCAGCAGGGGGGCGAGTTCCTACAATGAGCAGTTCTTC. Amino acids: CASRGASSYNEQFF. This chain uses TRBV6-2 or TRBV6-3 with TRBJ2-1; D may be TRBD1 (6 bases). The CDR3 is made up of 14 amino acids. The ends were cut back, 6 bases at V and 1 base at J, with 10 bases in the middle. Looked up from germline, CDR1 is MNHEY and CDR2 is SVGEGT.

This clonotype was seen many times. The chain has TRBV12-3 or TRBV12-4 and TRBJ2-7; D unclear. The CDR3 contains 11 residues. Trimming removed 6 bases from V and 3 bases from J, with 6 bases in between. CDR3 amino acids: CASSSFYEQYF. CDR3 DNA sequence: TGTGCCAGCAGCTCATTCTACGAGCAGTACTTC.

The chain couples TRBV7-9 to TRBJ2-3, with 10 bases matching TRBD1. Looked up from germline, CDR1 is SEHNR and CDR2 is FQNEAQ (reference sequence). V dropped 10 bases and J dropped 1; count of bases not matched to a gene: 8. The CDR3 sequence is 15 residues long. DNA for the CDR3: TGTGCCACCTTGGGACAGGGGTCCCGCACAGATACGCAGTATTTT. As protein: CATLGQGSRTDTQYF. The whole variable domain, remainder taken from reference TRBV7-9 and TRBJ2-3, is DTGVSQNPRHKITKRGQNVTFRCDPISEHNRLYWYRQTLGQGPEFLTYFQNEAQLEKSRLLSDRFSAERPKGSFSTLEIQRTEQGDSAMYLCATLGQGSRTDTQYFGPGTRLTVL.